Below, 9 T cell receptor beta chains from the same sample are listed, as sequenced in a study of cytomegalovirus exposure and HLA in healthy donors. Amplification used 60 Vbeta primers and 13 Jbeta primers. Repertoires were generated with immunoSEQ multiplex PCR, while TCRdb's copy carries only in-frame clones and drops some. The sample includes about 140,000 clones, approximately 70% of them seen just once. Source material: PBMCs. The receptors were sampled from a middle-aged woman in good health and CMV-seronegative.

V and J are TRBV5-1 and TRBJ2-3; D uncertain. CDR3 length: 12 residues. Per germline, CDR1 SGHRS and CDR2 YFSETQ. The V end lost 4 bases, the J end lost 2 bases, and 5 bases lay between the germline ends. CDR3 in DNA: TGCGCCAGCAGCCCAAACACAGATACGCAGTATTTT. Protein sequence: CASSPNTDTQYF.

A single count supports this clone. This chain joins TRBV6-1 and TRBJ2-5, with D possibly being TRBD2 (5 bases). CDR3 length: 13 amino acids. Per germline, CDR1 MNHNS and CDR2 SASEGT. V lost 5 bases, J lost 5 bases, and 12 bases lay in between. CDR3 bases: TGTGCCAGCAGTTGGGTCTCGGGGGAGACCCAGTACTTC. It translates to CASSWVSGETQYF.

Here the CDR3 reads CASSQEYGGTAKNIQYF. The CDR3 DNA reads TGTGCCAGCAGCCAAGAATATGGGGGGACGGCCAAAAACATTCAGTACTTC. The chain couples TRBV14 to TRBJ2-4, with D possibly TRBD2 on 6 matching bases. This CDR3 is built from 17 residues. V dropped 0 bases and J dropped 1 base, with 13 bases sitting between them. Germline CDR1 is SGHDN and CDR2 is FVKESK.

This chain joins TRBV11-2 and TRBJ1-2; TRBD1 aligns across 10 bases. The germline gives CDR1 SGHAT, CDR2 FQNNGV. V lost 5 bases, J lost 0 bases, and 15 bases stayed unmatched. This CDR3 spans 19 amino acids. CDR3 region: CASSGINTVGTGANYGYTF. The CDR3 nucleotides are TGTGCCAGCAGCGGAATAAACACGGTCGGGACAGGGGCTAACTATGGCTACACCTTC.

This clone was seen a single time. The chain joins TRBV27 to TRBJ1-1, with 7 bases identical to TRBD1. The ends lost 3 bases at V and 1 base at J; junction bases unmatched: 5. In germline, CDR1 is MNHEY, CDR2 SMNVEV (reference sequence). The CDR3 sequence is 15 residues long. The CDR3 region has the DNA TGTGCCAGCAGTTTCTTGGACAGGTCGAACACTGAAGCTTTCTTT. Residues: CASSFLDRSNTEAFF.

CDR3 residues: CASSLEGTGTEAFF. The CDR3 DNA sequence: TGTGCCAGCAGCTTAGAGGGAACGGGCACTGAAGCTTTCTTT. This rearrangement joins TRBV7-3 to TRBJ1-1; D not resolved. Germline lookup yields CDR1 SGHTA and CDR2 FQGTGA. This CDR3 contains 14 residues. The V end lost 2 bases, the J end lost 4 bases, and 11 bases lay between the germline ends.

This chain joins TRBV4-3 and TRBJ1-6; D gene ambiguous. Germline V gene data show CDR1 as LGHNA and CDR2 as YSLEER. The CDR3 loop spans 15 amino acids. V was shortened by 0 bases and J by 7 bases, with 10 bases between the two germline ends. DNA for the CDR3: TGCGCCAGCAGCCAAGAATGGTCCGAGAATTCACCCCTCCACTTT. As protein: CASSQEWSENSPLHF.

Worth noting for this clone: In the same sample, other DNA sequences code for this CDR3. The chain combines TRBV6-5 with TRBJ1-1; D gene ambiguous. V was shortened by 0 bases and J by 1 base, with 9 bases between the two germline ends. The CDR3 runs to 15 residues. CDR1 and CDR2 from the germline V gene are MNHEY and SVGAGI. The CDR3 DNA follows: TGTGCCAGCAGTTACTCATTCAGTCGGAACACTGAAGCTTTCTTT. Translating it yields CASSYSFSRNTEAFF.

The J gene is TRBJ1-4, the V gene TRBV5-1; unclear D gene. The CDR3 runs to 13 residues. Germline V gene lookup returns CDR1 SGHRS and CDR2 YFSETQ. V was clipped by 0 bases and J by 5 bases, with 5 bases between them. CDR3 residues: CASSLGANEKLFF. As DNA, the CDR3 is TGCGCCAGCAGCTTGGGAGCAAATGAAAAACTGTTTTTT. The variable domain in full, with the rest retrieved from reference TRBV5-1 and TRBJ1-4, is KAGVTQTPRYLIKTRGQQVTLSCSPISGHRSVSWYQQTPGQGLQFLFEYFSETQRNKGNFPGRFSGRQFSNSRSEMNVSTLELGDSALYLCASSLGANEKLFFGSGTQLSVL.